This record concerns one T cell receptor (beta chain) sequence. Deletions cut 4 bases from V and 2 bases from J, with 5 bases between. The germline CDR1 and CDR2 sequences are SGHRS and YFSETQ. The CDR3 has 12 residues. Some clones are missing from TCRdb's copy, which holds only in-frame ones; the method was immunoSEQ multiplex PCR. The table shows about 140,000 clones, with about 88% occurring only once. This sample was included in a study of blood T cell repertoires in COVID-19. Study as a whole: The samples span acute and convalescent COVID-19 from the United States, Italy and Spain.

The chain recombines TRBV5-1 with TRBJ2-3, with D uncertain. Sequencing was carried out using peripheral blood. The source is a human donor with COVID-19, enrolled during active disease. The donor label of this sample is uncertain. As DNA, the CDR3 is TGCGCCAGCAGCCTATACACAGATACGCAGTATTTT. Its translation is CASSLYTDTQYF. Combining the CDR3 with reference TRBV5-1 and TRBJ2-3 gives the whole variable domain KAGVTQTPRYLIKTRGQQVTLSCSPISGHRSVSWYQQTPGQGLQFLFEYFSETQRNKGNFPGRFSGRQFSNSRSEMNVSTLELGDSALYLCASSLYTDTQYFGPGTRLTVL.